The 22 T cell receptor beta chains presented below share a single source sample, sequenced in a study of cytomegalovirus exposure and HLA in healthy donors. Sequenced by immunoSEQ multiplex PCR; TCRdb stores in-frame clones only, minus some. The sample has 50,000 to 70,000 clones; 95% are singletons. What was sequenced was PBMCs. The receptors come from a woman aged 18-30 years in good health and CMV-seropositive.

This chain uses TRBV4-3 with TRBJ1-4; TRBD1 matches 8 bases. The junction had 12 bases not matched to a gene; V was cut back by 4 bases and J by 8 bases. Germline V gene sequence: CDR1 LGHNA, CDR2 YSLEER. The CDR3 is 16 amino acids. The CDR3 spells CASSRSLGQGGEKLFF. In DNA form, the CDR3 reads TGCGCCAGCAGCCGATCTCTCGGACAGGGAGGGGAAAAACTGTTTTTT.

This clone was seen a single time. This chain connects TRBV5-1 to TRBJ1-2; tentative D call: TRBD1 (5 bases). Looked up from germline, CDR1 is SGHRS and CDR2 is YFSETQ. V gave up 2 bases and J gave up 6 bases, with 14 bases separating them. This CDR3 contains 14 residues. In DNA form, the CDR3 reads TGCGCCAGCAGCTTAAGCACCCAGGGAAATGGCTACACCTTC. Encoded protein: CASSLSTQGNGYTF.

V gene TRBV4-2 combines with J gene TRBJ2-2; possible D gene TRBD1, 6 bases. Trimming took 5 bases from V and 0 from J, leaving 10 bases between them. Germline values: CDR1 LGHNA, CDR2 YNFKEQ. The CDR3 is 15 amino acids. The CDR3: CASSTGNANTGELFF. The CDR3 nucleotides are TGTGCCAGCAGCACAGGGAATGCGAACACCGGGGAGCTGTTTTTT.

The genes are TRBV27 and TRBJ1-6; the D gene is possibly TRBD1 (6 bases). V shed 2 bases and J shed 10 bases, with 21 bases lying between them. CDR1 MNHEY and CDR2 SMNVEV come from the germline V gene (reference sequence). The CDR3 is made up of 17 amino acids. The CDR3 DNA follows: TGTGCCAGCAGTTTAGAACCGACAGGATCCTTGGGGTCACCCCTCCACTTT. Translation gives CASSLEPTGSLGSPLHF.

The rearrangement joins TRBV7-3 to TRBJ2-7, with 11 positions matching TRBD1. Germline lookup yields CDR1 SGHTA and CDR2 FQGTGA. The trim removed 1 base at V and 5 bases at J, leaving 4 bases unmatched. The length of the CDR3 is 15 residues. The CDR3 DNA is TGTGCCAGCAGCTTAATGGGACAGGGGGGCAACGAGCAGTACTTC. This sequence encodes CASSLMGQGGNEQYF.

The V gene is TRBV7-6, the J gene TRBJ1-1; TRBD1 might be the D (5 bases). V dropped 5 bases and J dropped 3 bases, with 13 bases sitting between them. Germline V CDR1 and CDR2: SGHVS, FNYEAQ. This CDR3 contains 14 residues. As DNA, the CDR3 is TGTGCCAGCAGCCTAGGTGACAGCTACACTGAAGCTTTCTTT. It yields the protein CASSLGDSYTEAFF.

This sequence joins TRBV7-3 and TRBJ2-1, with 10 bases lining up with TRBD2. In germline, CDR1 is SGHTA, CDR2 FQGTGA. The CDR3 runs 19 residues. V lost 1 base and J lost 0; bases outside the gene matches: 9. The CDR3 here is CASSLNPASGSPSYNEQFF. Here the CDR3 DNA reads TGTGCCAGCAGCTTAAATCCGGCTAGCGGGAGCCCCTCCTACAATGAGCAGTTCTTC.

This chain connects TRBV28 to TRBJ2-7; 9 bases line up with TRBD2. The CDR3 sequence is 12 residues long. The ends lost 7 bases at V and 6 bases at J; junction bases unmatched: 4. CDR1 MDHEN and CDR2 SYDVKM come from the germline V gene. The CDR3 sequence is CASKREAREQYF. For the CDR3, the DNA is TGTGCCAGCAAGCGGGAGGCCCGCGAGCAGTACTTC.

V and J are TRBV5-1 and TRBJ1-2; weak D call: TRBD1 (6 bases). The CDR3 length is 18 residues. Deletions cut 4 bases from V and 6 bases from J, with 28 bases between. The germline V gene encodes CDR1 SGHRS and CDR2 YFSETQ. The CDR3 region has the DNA TGCGCCAGCAGCACGGGCCCGGCCCCGTACGACAGGCGGGATGGCTACACCTTC. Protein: CASSTGPAPYDRRDGYTF.

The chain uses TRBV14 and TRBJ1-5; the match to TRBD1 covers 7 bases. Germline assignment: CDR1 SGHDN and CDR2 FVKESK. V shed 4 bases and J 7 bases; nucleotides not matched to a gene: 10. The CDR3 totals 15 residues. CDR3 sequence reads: CASSLWDSPSQPQHF. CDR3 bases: TGTGCCAGCAGCCTCTGGGACAGCCCGAGCCAGCCCCAGCATTTT.

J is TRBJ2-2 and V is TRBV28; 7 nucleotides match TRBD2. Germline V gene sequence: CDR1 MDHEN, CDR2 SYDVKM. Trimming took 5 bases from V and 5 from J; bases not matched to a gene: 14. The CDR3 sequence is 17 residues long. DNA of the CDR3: TGTGCCAGCAGTCCAACCACTAGCGTGGGATGGACCGGGGAGCTGTTTTTT. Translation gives CASSPTTSVGWTGELFF.

For the CDR3, the DNA is TGTGCCATCGAGACCGGGACAGGGGGAATCGGGGAGCTGTTTTTT. Translation gives CAIETGTGGIGELFF. V usage is TRBV6-1 and J usage is TRBJ2-2; 11 positions agree with TRBD1. CDR1 and CDR2 from the germline V gene are MNHNS and SASEGT. The CDR3 length is 15 residues. Trimming cost V 10 bases and J 7 bases; bases outside gene matches: 11.

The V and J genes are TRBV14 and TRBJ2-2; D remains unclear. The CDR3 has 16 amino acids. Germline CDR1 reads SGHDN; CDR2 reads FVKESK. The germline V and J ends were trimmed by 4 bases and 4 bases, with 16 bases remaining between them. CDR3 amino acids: CASSPNLGPLTGELFF. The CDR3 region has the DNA TGTGCCAGCAGCCCGAACCTAGGTCCTCTCACCGGGGAGCTGTTTTTT.

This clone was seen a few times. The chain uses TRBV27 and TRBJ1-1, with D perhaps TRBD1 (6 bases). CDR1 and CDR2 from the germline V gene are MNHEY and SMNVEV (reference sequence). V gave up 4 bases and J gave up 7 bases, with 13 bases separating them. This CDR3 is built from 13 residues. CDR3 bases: TGTGCCAGCAGTTCCTCCAGGGGTTTTGAAGCTTTCTTT. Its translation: CASSSSRGFEAFF.

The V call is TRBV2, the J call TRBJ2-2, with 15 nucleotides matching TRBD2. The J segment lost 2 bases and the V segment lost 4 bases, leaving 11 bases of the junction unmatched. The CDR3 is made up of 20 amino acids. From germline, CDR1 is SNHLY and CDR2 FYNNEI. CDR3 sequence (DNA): TGTGCCAGCAGTGCTCAATGGGGGACTAGCGGGGGGTCTAACACCGGGGAGCTGTTTTTT. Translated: CASSAQWGTSGGSNTGELFF.

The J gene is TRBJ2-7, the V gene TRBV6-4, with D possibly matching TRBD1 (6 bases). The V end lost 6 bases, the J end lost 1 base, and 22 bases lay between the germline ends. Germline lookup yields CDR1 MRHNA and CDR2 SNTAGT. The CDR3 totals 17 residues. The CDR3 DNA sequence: TGTGCCAGCAGGTCCGGGACACCTGCCCCACCTTCCTACGAGCAGTACTTC. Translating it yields CASRSGTPAPPSYEQYF.

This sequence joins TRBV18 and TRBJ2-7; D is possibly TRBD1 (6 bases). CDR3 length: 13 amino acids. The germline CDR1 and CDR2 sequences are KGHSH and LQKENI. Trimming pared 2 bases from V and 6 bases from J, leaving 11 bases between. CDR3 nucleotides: TGTGCCAGCTCACCAGGCACAGGGAGCGAGCAGTACTTC. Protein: CASSPGTGSEQYF.

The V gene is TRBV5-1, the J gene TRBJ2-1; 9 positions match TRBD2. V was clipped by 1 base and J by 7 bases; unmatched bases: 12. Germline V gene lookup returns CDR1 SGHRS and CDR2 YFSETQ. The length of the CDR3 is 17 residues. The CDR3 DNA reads TGCGCCAGCAGCTTGCGGTTTGCGGGAGGGCCCTGGAATGAGCAGTTCTTC. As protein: CASSLRFAGGPWNEQFF.

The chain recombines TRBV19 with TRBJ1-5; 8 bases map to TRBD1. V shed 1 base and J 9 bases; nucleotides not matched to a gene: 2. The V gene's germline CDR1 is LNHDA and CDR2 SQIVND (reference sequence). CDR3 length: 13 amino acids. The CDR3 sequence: CASSIGGTGPQHF. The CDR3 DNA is TGTGCCAGTAGTATAGGTGGGACAGGGCCCCAGCATTTT.

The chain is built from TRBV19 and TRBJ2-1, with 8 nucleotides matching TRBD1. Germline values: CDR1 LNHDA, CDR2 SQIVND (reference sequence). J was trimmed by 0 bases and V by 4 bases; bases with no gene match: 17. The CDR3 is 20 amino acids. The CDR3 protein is CASSTPQGVLYRSSYNEQFF. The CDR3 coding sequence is TGTGCCAGTAGTACTCCACAGGGGGTTCTTTACAGGAGCTCCTACAATGAGCAGTTCTTC.

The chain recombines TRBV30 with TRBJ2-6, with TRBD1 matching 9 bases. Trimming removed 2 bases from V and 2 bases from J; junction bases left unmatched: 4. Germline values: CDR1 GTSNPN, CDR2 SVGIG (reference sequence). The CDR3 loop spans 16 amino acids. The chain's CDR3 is CAWSTTGGTGANVLTF. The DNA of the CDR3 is TGTGCCTGGAGTACGACAGGGGGGACTGGGGCCAACGTCCTGACTTTC.

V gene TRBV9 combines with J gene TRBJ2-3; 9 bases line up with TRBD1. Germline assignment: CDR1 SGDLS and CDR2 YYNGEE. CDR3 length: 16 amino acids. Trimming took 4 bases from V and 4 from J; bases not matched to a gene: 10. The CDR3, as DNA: TGTGCCAGCAGCCCAACAGGGGGCGAGGTACCAGATACGCAGTATTTT. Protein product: CASSPTGGEVPDTQYF.